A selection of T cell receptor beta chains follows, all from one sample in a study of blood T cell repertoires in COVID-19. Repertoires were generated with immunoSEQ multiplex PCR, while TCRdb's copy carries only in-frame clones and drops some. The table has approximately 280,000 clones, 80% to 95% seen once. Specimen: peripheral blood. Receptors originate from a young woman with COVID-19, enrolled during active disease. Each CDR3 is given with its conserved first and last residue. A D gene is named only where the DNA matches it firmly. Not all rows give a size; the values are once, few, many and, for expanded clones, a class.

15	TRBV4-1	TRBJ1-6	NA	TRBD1	TGCGCCAGCAGCCAGTGGACAGGGGCGGATTCACCCCTCCACTTT	CASSQWTGADSPLHF
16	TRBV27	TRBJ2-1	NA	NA	TGTGCCAGCATCCCAACAGGTAAAAGCTCCTACAATGAGCAGTTCTTC	CASIPTGKSSYNEQFF
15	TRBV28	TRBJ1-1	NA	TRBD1	TGTGCCAGCAGTCCCCGGACAGGGTGGAACACTGAAGCTTTCTTT	CASSPRTGWNTEAFF
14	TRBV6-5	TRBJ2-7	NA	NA	TGTGCCAGCAGGTTTTCAGGGATACGGAACGAGCAGTACTTC	CASRFSGIRNEQYF
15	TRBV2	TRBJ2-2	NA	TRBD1	TGTGCCAGCAGTCCGGACAGGGGGCACACCGGGGAGCTGTTTTTT	CASSPDRGHTGELFF
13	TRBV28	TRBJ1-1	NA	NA	TGTGCCAGCAGTTTATCCCGAAATGGCGGAGCTTTCTTT	CASSLSRNGGAFF
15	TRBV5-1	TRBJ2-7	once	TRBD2	TGCGCCAGCAGCTTGATCGAAGCGGGAGAGTACGAGCAGTACTTC	CASSLIEAGEYEQYF
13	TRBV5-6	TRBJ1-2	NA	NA	TGTGCCAGCAGCTTTCAGAACCTCTATGGCTACACCTTC	CASSFQNLYGYTF
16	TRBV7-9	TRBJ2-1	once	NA	TGTGCCAGCAGCTCAACCGACAGTCACCCCAACAATGAGCAGTTCTTC	CASSSTDSHPNNEQFF
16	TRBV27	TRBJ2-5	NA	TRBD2	TGTGCCAGCAGACCGGGACTAGCGGGAGTAATGGAGACCCAGTACTTC	CASRPGLAGVMETQYF
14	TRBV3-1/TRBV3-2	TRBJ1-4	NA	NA	TGTGCCAGCAGCCCACTAGGCCTTAATGAAAAACTGTTTTTT	CASSPLGLNEKLFF
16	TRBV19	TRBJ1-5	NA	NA	TGTGCCAGTAGTATCCCGGGAGGGGGAAGCGGTCAGCCCCAGCATTTT	CASSIPGGGSGQPQHF
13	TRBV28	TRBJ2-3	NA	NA	TGTGCCAGCTCGACTCCTTACACAGATACGCAGTATTTT	CASSTPYTDTQYF
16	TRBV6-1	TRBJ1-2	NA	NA	TGTGCCAGCAGTGAAAGGGGGAACAGATTGGTCTATGGCTACACCTTC	CASSERGNRLVYGYTF
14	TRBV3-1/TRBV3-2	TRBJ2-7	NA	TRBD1	TGTGCCAGCAGCCGGGGACAGGGGGGGAGCGAGCAGTACTTC	CASSRGQGGSEQYF
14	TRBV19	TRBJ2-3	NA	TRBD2	TGTGCCAGTAGCGCTAGCGGGAGAACAGATACGCAGTATTTT	CASSASGRTDTQYF
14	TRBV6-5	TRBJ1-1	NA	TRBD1	TGTGCCAGCAGAACAGGGGGTAGGAACACTGAAGCTTTCTTT	CASRTGGRNTEAFF
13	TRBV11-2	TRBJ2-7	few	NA	TGTGCCAGCAGCGCGGCCCTCGACTACGAGCAGTACTTC	CASSAALDYEQYF
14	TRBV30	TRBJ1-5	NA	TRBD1	TGTGCCTGGAGTGTATCACAGGGGAATCAGCCCCAGCATTTT	CAWSVSQGNQPQHF
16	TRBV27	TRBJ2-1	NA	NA	TGTGCCAGCAGTTTAGGTAGAAGTTTTTTGAACAATGAGCAGTTCTTC	CASSLGRSFLNNEQFF
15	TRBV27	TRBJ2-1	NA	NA	TGTGCCAGCAGTTTCGGGACAAACTCCTACAATGAGCAGTTCTTC	CASSFGTNSYNEQFF
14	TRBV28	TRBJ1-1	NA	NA	TGTGCCAGCAGGCATGGACACCTGAACACTGAAGCTTTCTTT	CASRHGHLNTEAFF
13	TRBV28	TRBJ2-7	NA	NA	TGTGCCAGCAGTGCGGGCGGGGATGAAGAGCAGTACTTC	CASSAGGDEEQYF
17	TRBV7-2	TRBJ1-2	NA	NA	TGTGCCAGCAGCCCCGCGGGGGGACCATCCCGAAACTATGGCTACACCTTC	CASSPAGGPSRNYGYTF
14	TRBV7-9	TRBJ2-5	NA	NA	TGTGCCAGCAGCTTTTATACTGGAGGAGAGACCCAGTACTTC	CASSFYTGGETQYF
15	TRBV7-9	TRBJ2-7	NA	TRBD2	TGTGCCAGCAGCAACACGGGACTAAATATCTACGAGCAGTACTTC	CASSNTGLNIYEQYF
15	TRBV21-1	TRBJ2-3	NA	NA	TGTGCCAGCAGCAAAGTGGACAGGGGGGCAGATACGCAGTATTTT	CASSKVDRGADTQYF
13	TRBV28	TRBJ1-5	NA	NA	TGTGCCAGCATAATGGGGGGTGATCAGCCCCAGCATTTT	CASIMGGDQPQHF
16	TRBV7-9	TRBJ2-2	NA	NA	TGTGCCAGCAGCTTATGGGACTCCTCAAACACCGGGGAGCTGTTTTTT	CASSLWDSSNTGELFF
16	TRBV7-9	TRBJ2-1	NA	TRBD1	TGTGCCAGCAGCGGACAGGGCGCTAGCTCCTACAATGAGCAGTTCTTC	CASSGQGASSYNEQFF
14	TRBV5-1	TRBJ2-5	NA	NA	TGCGCCAGCAGACAGGACGGATCTCTGGGGACCCAGTACTTC	CASRQDGSLGTQYF
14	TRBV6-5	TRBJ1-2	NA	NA	TGTGCCAGCAGTTACTCGGCGGCTAACTATGGCTACACCTTC	CASSYSAANYGYTF
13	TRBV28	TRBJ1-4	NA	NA	TGTGCCAGCAGTTTAGACGTGGAGGGAAAACTGTTTTTT	CASSLDVEGKLFF
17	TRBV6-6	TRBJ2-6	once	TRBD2	TGTGCCAGCAGTCTAGCGGAAATATCCTCTGGGGCCAACGTCCTGACTTTC	CASSLAEISSGANVLTF
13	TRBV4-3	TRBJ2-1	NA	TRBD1	TGCGCCAGCAGCACCCGGACAGGGGATGAGCAGTTCTTC	CASSTRTGDEQFF
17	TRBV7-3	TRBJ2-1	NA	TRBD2	TGTGCCAGCAGCGTATTAACTAGCGGGAGCTTAAAAAGTGAGCAGTTCTTC	CASSVLTSGSLKSEQFF
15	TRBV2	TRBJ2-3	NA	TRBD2	TGTGCCAGCACAGGGACTAGCGGTGGGACAGATACGCAGTATTTT	CASTGTSGGTDTQYF
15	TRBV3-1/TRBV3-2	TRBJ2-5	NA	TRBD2	TGTGCCAGCAGTTGGACTAGCCGGGGGCAAGAGACCCAGTACTTC	CASSWTSRGQETQYF
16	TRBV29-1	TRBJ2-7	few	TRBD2	TGCAGCGTTTCCGCCGGGGTAGGAGCGGGGGCCTACGAGCAGTACTTC	CSVSAGVGAGAYEQYF
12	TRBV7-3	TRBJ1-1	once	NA	TGTGCCAGCAGCTTAGTCAGGGCTGAAGCTTTCTTT	CASSLVRAEAFF
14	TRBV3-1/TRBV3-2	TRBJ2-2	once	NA	TGTGCCAGCAGCCAAGGACAGAGCACCGGGGAGCTGTTTTTT	CASSQGQSTGELFF
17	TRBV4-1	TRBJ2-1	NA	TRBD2	TGCGCCAGCAGCCAAGCCCAACGGAGCGGGAAGTACAATGAGCAGTTCTTC	CASSQAQRSGKYNEQFF
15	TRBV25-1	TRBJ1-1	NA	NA	TGTGCCAGCAGTTCCGTATCCTCCGACAGGCCTGAAGCTTTCTTT	CASSSVSSDRPEAFF
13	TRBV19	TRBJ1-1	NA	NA	TGTGCCAGTAGTATTAACGGGAACACTGAAGCTTTCTTT	CASSINGNTEAFF
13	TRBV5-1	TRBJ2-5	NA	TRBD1	TGCGCCAGCAGCTTGACAGGGGGCATGGGCCAGTACTTC	CASSLTGGMGQYF
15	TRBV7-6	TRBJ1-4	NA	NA	TGTGCCAGCAGCTTAGGGGGGGGCCTTAATGAAAAACTGTTTTTT	CASSLGGGLNEKLFF